A single sample gave rise to the 21 T cell receptor beta chains below, sequenced in a study of OX40 agonist ivuxolimab in advanced cancers. The assay was immunoSEQ multiplex PCR, and TCRdb's table has in-frame clones only and misses some. The sample carries tens of thousands of clones, more than 80% recorded once. The sample consisted of CD4+ or CD8+ T cells sorted from blood, taken in a trial of the OX40 agonist ivuxolimab. These receptors were taken from an adult with an advanced solid tumor such as melanoma, head and neck, liver or kidney cancer.

The table lists this clone with a few counts. This rearrangement joins TRBV6-1 to TRBJ1-2, with D unclear. This CDR3 is 12 amino acids long. Trimming cost V 3 bases and J 5 bases, with 7 bases left between them. The V gene's germline CDR1 is MNHNS and CDR2 SASEGT. CDR3: CASSDRGYGYTF. In DNA, the CDR3 is TGTGCCAGCAGTGATCGCGGTTATGGCTACACCTTC.

The V and J genes are TRBV15 and TRBJ2-5, with D perhaps matching TRBD1 (6 bases). The end of the DNA is better explained by TRBJ2-7, so the J call may be wrong. Per germline, CDR1 LNHNV and CDR2 YYDKDF (reference sequence). CDR3 length equals 15 residues. Here the CDR3 DNA reads TGTGCCACCAGCAGAGATCGGGGACACTCCTACGAGCAGTACTTC. Protein: CATSRDRGHSYEQYF.

The V gene is TRBV5-6, the J gene TRBJ2-1; perhaps TRBD1 as D (6 bases). Trimming took 3 bases from V and 7 from J, leaving 23 bases between them. There are 17 residues in the CDR3. Germline V gives CDR1 SGHDT, CDR2 YYEEEE. The CDR3 protein is CASSSIPWAGARNEQFF. The CDR3 DNA is TGTGCCAGCAGCTCTATACCCTGGGCAGGGGCTCGGAATGAGCAGTTCTTC.

The gene calls are TRBV9 and TRBJ2-2, with D perhaps matching TRBD1 or TRBD2 (5 bases each). V was pared by 0 bases and J by 5 bases, with 11 bases between. From germline, CDR1 is SGDLS and CDR2 YYNGEE. The length of the CDR3 is 15 residues. CDR3 loop: CASSVGMWGTGELFF. The CDR3 DNA follows: TGTGCCAGCAGCGTAGGGATGTGGGGGACCGGGGAGCTGTTTTTT.

The chain uses TRBV19 and TRBJ1-1; perhaps TRBD1 as D (6 bases). CDR1 LNHDA and CDR2 SQIVND come from the germline V gene (reference sequence). This CDR3 is built from 14 residues. Trimming left V 10 bases short and J 4 bases short, with 19 bases between. CDR3 sequence reads: CATTLVDRPTEAFF. The CDR3 DNA sequence: TGTGCCACCACCCTGGTCGACAGGCCCACTGAAGCTTTCTTT.

The chain employs TRBV19 and TRBJ1-2; 10 bases fit TRBD1. Germline V gene data show CDR1 as LNHDA and CDR2 as SQIVND (reference sequence). Trimming removed 5 bases from V and 5 bases from J; junction bases left unmatched: 5. There are 14 residues in the CDR3. The CDR3 is CASSWGQGPYGYTF. The CDR3 bases are TGTGCCAGTAGTTGGGGACAGGGGCCATATGGCTACACCTTC.

The V call is TRBV7-2, the J call TRBJ2-3; TRBD1 aligns across 7 bases. The junction had 5 bases not matched to a gene; V was cut back by 1 base and J by 4 bases. This CDR3 spans 15 amino acids. Germline CDR1 and CDR2: SGHTA and FQGNSA. The CDR3 here is CASSLVSGGSDTQYF. CDR3 DNA: TGTGCCAGCAGCTTAGTGTCAGGGGGATCAGATACGCAGTATTTT.

About this clone itself: The junction does not match germline at one end; this may be a read error. The J gene is TRBJ2-5, the V gene TRBV7-7; D may match TRBD1 or TRBD2 (5 bases each). This CDR3 spans 15 amino acids. Germline CDR1 and CDR2: SSHAT and FNYEAQ (reference sequence). The CDR3 DNA reads as TGTGCTAGCAGCCAGATGAAGGGACCTCAAGAGACCCAGTACTTC. This gives the protein CASSQMKGPQETQYF. The full variable domain, rest sourced from reference TRBV7-7 and TRBJ2-5, is GAGVSQSPRYKVTKRGQDVTLRCDPISSHATLYWYQQALGQGPEFLTYFNYEAQPDKSGLPSDRFSAERPEGSISTLTIQRTEQRDSAMYRCASSQMKGPQETQYFGPGTRLLVL.

The CDR3, as DNA: TGTGCCAGCAGTGGGAACGGACCCGCAGGCGAGCAGTACTTC. Protein: CASSGNGPAGEQYF. V and J are TRBV25-1 and TRBJ2-7; D unresolved. Germline CDR1 and CDR2: MGHDK and SYGVNS. The V and J ends lost 4 bases and 6 bases respectively, with 16 bases between them. CDR3 size: 14 residues.

The chain joins TRBV28 to TRBJ2-1; 9 nucleotides agree with TRBD1. The V and J ends lost 4 bases and 4 bases, in that order; junction bases with no gene match: 8. This CDR3 is 16 amino acids long. Germline CDR1 is MDHEN and CDR2 is SYDVKM. The CDR3 coding sequence is TGTGCCAGCAGTTCCCCGGGACAGGGTCTTTACAATGAGCAGTTCTTC. This sequence encodes CASSSPGQGLYNEQFF.

J is TRBJ1-6 and V is TRBV5-1, with 8 bases identical to TRBD1. Germline CDR1 and CDR2: SGHRS and YFSETQ. The CDR3 runs to 14 residues. V was pared by 0 bases and J by 7 bases, with 0 bases of the junction left unmatched. This CDR3 reads CASSLGTGNSPLHF. CDR3 nucleotides: TGCGCCAGCAGCTTGGGGACAGGGAATTCACCCCTCCACTTT.

The chain employs TRBV28 and TRBJ1-2; 7 positions match TRBD1. The CDR3 spans 15 residues. The germline V gene has CDR1 MDHEN and CDR2 SYDVKM. V lost 5 bases and J lost 3; bases outside the gene matches: 9. The CDR3 region has the DNA TGTGCCAGCAGTATCTCGCAGGGGGGGTACTATGGCTACACCTTC. This gives the protein CASSISQGGYYGYTF.

The chain carries TRBV5-1 and TRBJ1-2; no reliable D call. V was clipped by 3 bases and J by 2 bases, with 8 bases between them. The germline gives CDR1 SGHRS, CDR2 YFSETQ. The CDR3 spans 13 residues. CDR3 residues: CASSYGGNYGYTF. Written as DNA, the CDR3 is TGCGCCAGCAGCTACGGAGGGAACTATGGCTACACCTTC.

The rearrangement links TRBV2 to TRBJ2-3; D remains unclear. CDR1 and CDR2 from the germline V gene are SNHLY and FYNNEI. CDR3 length equals 15 residues. The V end lost 2 bases, the J end lost 0 bases, and 9 bases lay between the germline ends. The CDR3 DNA is TGTGCCAGCAGTGAACTCTACGGTAGCACAGATACGCAGTATTTT. Translated: CASSELYGSTDTQYF.

This clone was detected once. A read error may account for a junction end that differs from germline. The chain links TRBV7-7 to TRBJ1-1; tentative D call: TRBD1 (5 bases). The germline V gene has CDR1 SSHAT and CDR2 FNYEAQ (reference sequence). This CDR3 comprises 13 residues. CDR3 region: CASSLGENTEAFF. The CDR3 bases are TGTGCTAGCAGCTTAGGGGAGAACACTGAAGCTTTCTTT.

DNA for the CDR3: TGTGCCAGCAGCTTGGGGGGTGCAATGCGCTACGAGCAGTACTTC. Amino acid sequence: CASSLGGAMRYEQYF. The chain employs TRBV5-8 and TRBJ2-7; D ambiguous. With 0 bases removed from V and 3 bases from J, the gap between germline ends came to 13 bases. CDR3 length equals 15 residues. From germline, CDR1 is SGHTS and CDR2 YDEGEE.

This clone occurred once. The chain uses TRBV27 and TRBJ1-2; tentative D call: TRBD1 (6 bases). V gave up 6 bases and J gave up 10 bases, with 24 bases separating them. CDR1 MNHEY and CDR2 SMNVEV come from the germline V gene (reference sequence). This CDR3 contains 15 residues. Here the CDR3 DNA reads TGTGCCAGCAGCCCATCGGGAGGGGGACGACGCTACTACACCTTC. This sequence encodes CASSPSGGGRRYYTF.

The genes are TRBV19 and TRBJ2-7, with 8 bases that match TRBD1. Looked up from germline, CDR1 is LNHDA and CDR2 is SQIVND (reference sequence). Trimming removed 10 bases from V and 9 bases from J; junction bases left unmatched: 11. The CDR3 is 12 amino acids. The CDR3 here is CATTGGPFGQYV. The CDR3 DNA is TGTGCCACAACAGGGGGGCCCTTCGGGCAGTACGTC.

The chain employs TRBV6-1 and TRBJ2-2, with TRBD2 as a possible D gene (6 bases). Trimming removed 5 bases at V and 5 bases at J, with 9 bases between. Germline loops: CDR1 MNHNS, CDR2 SASEGT. The length of the CDR3 is 13 residues. CDR3 loop: CASSPAGTGELFF. The CDR3 DNA follows: TGTGCCAGCAGTCCCGCGGGGACCGGGGAGCTGTTTTTT.

To note about this clone: In the same sample, other DNA sequences code for this CDR3. The V gene is TRBV29-1, the J gene TRBJ2-7; no firm D call. CDR3 length: 10 amino acids. Trimming shortened V by 4 bases and J by 0 bases, and 1 base separated the two germline ends. CDR1 SQVTM and CDR2 ANQGSEA come from the germline V gene. The CDR3 nucleotides read TGCAGCGTTGGCTCCTACGAGCAGTACTTC. Translating gives CSVGSYEQYF.

This clone was seen only a few times. J is TRBJ1-4 and V is TRBV2; TRBD1 might be the D (5 bases). This CDR3 has 15 amino acids. V gave up 5 bases and J gave up 3 bases, with 13 bases separating them. Looked up from germline, CDR1 is SNHLY and CDR2 is FYNNEI. CDR3 loop: CASSPGEGSNEKLFF. CDR3 bases: TGTGCCAGCAGTCCGGGGGAGGGGTCTAATGAAAAACTGTTTTTT.